This record looks at one TCR beta chain sequence and its context. Its specificity is unknown. This entry is derived from a study of T cells in Graves' hyperthyroidism and ophthalmopathy. Uncontrolled infection, other autoimmune disease, pregnancy and lactation each barred patients from inclusion. Overall study findings and caveats: Patients with ophthalmopathy were separated from those with stable hyperthyroidism by a 13 V-J model. Most clonotypes that expanded in the thyroid above 0.001 also showed up in blood.

RNA transcripts yielded amplified TCR beta CDR3 regions. The HTBI primer set served for first-round RT-PCR of the TCR CDR3. One entry per CDR3 protein results from TCRdb running MiXCR on the multiplex PCR reads. The sample carries more than 650,000 distinct CDR3 sequences, around 13% recorded once. The sequenced sample consisted of blood. The receptor comes from a woman aged 18-29 years with Graves' hyperthyroidism.

The CDR3 region is CAISDRGPSYEQYF. The CDR3 bases are TGTGCCATCAGTGATAGGGGACCGTCCTACGAGCAGTACTTC. The chain has TRBV10-3 and TRBJ2-7; D is perhaps TRBD1 or TRBD2 (5 bases each). V was pared by 3 bases and J by 1 base, with 10 bases between. Germline-derived CDR1 and CDR2 are ENHRY and SYGVKD. CDR3 size: 14 residues.